This T cell receptor (beta chain) was found in a study of shared clonotypes between healthy human individuals (dated by TCRdb to 2020 to 2022). For the study in its entirety: Two women and a few men aged 18 to 49 years were included in the cohort. For each donor, three plates each were used for CD4 naive and CD4 memory, two plates were used for CD8 naive, and one plate was used for CD8 memory. To estimate repertoire size and how much clonotype sharing occurs between individuals, the study deeply sequenced the blood TCR repertoires of five healthy adults. Libraries were prepared and TCR repertoires were sequenced by different laboratories using diverse techniques, in order to increase sequencing depth and limit assay-specific biases. Leukapheresis yielded between about 0.94 and 9.5 billion PBMCs per donor.

To note about this clone: This clone's antigen is unknown. Nothing much larger sits one base from this clone, and base qualities are not available.

Donors were healthy HIV-negative adults with no recently reported acute infections or vaccinations. Every donor was a Caucasian adult residing in Nashville, Tennessee, USA. Magnetic negative selection was used to enrich CD4+ T cells, after which naive cells were positively selected on CD45RA and the negative fraction became the memory subset. Blood was collected by leukapheresis, and PBMCs were isolated by Ficoll-Histopaque density gradient centrifugation and then cryopreserved in liquid nitrogen vapor phase. Analytical flow cytometry was used to check the purity and quantity of every magnetically sorted T cell population. Genomic DNA was isolated from each sorted fraction and quantified by UV absorbance on a Nanodrop 2000c. Sequences SNHLY (CDR1) and FYNNEI (CDR2) are obtained from the germline V gene. The CDR3 contains 16 residues, cysteine and phenylalanine counted. This entry keeps only the CDR3 DNA: 48 bases, framed from base 1. V sheds 2 bases and J sheds 3 bases, leaving 16 bases between their ends.

Using the deep immunoSEQ assay, TCR CDR3 regions were amplified from genomic DNA by multiplex PCR. Extracted genomic DNA from each cell subset was spread evenly across all wells of several immunoSEQ 96-well plates, with each plate serving as a replicate. For sorted subsets, around 200 ng genomic DNA, equal to 30,000 or so T cell genomes, was loaded into each replicate PCR. The purified libraries were quantified using a Qubit 3.0 fluorometer, sized with a Bioanalyzer 2100, and then quantified again using the KAPA Library Quantification kit. Each immunoSEQ 96-well plate was sequenced on its own single-read 150-cycle Illumina NextSeq 550 flow cell. As for the authors' bioinformatics: The immunoSEQ output contained only junctional sequences without quality scores, so filtering could not match that applied to full-length reads. Sequences were annotated with PyIR, a Python wrapper for IgBLAST v1.9, using IMGT germline references to assign V/J genes and CDR3. Reads were filtered out if the reads had weak V/J assignments (E-value above 1e-6), no CDR3, stop codons, out-of-frame junctions, or ambiguous translated residues. V3J clonotypes were defined as sequences sharing an identical inferred V gene, J gene, and CDR3 amino acid sequence. The percentage overlap between two repertoires was calculated by dividing the number of shared unique clonotypes by the size of the smaller repertoire. RTK rarefaction, the Chao1 estimator, and Recon v2.1 estimates of unobserved clonotypes were used to assess repertoire richness. Generation probabilities were computed with OLGA for all TCRbeta clonotypes obtained by the gDNA method from several donors. Held by TCRdb, this immuneACCESS table contains in-frame sequences only and omits some clones. Under half of the omission traces to an unresolved V gene where checked; the cause of the rest is unknown. The V and J calls and clone size come from that table; D and trimming were worked out from the DNA. The sample yields more than 2 million clones; roughly 94% were counted once. Clones ranked in the top ten supply under 0.15% of the sample.

Findings and caveats that apply to the study as a whole: Pairwise subsampling led to the expectation that sequencing depth would affect the degree of clonotype sharing among donors. Because the study included a small number of donors, the genetic and exposure-history diversity represented was limited. Naive subsets generally had larger estimated clonotype richness than memory subsets did. Compared with non-shared clonotypes, the clonotypes found in all four sorted-subset donors had higher generation probabilities. Sampling was limited to blood, and TCR repertoires in tissue likely differ from TCR repertoires in blood. When a few donors were compared, the shared fraction of clonotypes was about 5% for naive CD4, roughly 3.3% for naive CD8, more than 2% for memory CD4, and around 0.37% for memory CD8. Rarefaction of sorted-subset datasets indicated incomplete sequencing despite the large sequencing depth.

Recombination connected TRBV2 to TRBJ2-5; no confident D gene assignment can be made. The sample consisted of naive CD4+ T cells sorted from blood. Interpreted using the paper, the cell subset or site label stands for: CD45RA+ positively selected. The receptor comes from a young man in good health. Read as DNA, the sequence is TGTGCCAGCAGTGAACCGTATGCCGTAATAAAAGAGACCCAGTACTTC. Translated, this gives CASSEPYAVIKETQYF.